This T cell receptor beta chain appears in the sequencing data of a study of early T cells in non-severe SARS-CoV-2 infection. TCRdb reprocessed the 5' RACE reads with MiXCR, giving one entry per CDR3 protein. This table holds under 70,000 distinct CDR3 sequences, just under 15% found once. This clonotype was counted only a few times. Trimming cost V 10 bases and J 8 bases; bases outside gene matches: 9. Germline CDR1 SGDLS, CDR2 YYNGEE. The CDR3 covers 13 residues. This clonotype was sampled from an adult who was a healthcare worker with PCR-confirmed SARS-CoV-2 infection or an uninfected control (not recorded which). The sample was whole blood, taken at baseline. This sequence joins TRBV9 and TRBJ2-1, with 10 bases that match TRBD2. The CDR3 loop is CAHRSSGRHEQFF. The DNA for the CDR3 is TGTGCCCATAGGTCTAGCGGGAGACATGAGCAGTTCTTC. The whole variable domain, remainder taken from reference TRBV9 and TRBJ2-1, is DSGVTQTPKHLITATGQRVTLRCSPRSGDLSVYWYQQSLDQGLQFLIQYYNGEERAKGNILERFSAQQFPDLHSELNLSSLELGDSALYFCAHRSSGRHEQFFGPGTRLTVL.